These 11 T cell receptor beta chains were all obtained from the same sample, sequenced in a study of identical twins. TCRdb recomputed calls from the 5' RACE reads with MiXCR, one row per CDR3 protein. The sample lists about 250,000 distinct CDR3 sequences; about 8.9% were seen once. This sample was shared with a second study, whose subject was yellow fever vaccine responses in identical twins.

Sample: CD8+ T cells sorted from blood. The receptors here all came from a woman aged 18-29 years in good health.

This clonotype came up many times. The chain uses TRBV20-1 and TRBJ2-5; 8 bases agree with TRBD2. CDR1 DFQATT and CDR2 SNEGSKA come from the germline V gene (reference sequence). The CDR3 consists of 16 residues. V trimming: 1 base; J trimming: 1 base; junction bases outside the gene matches: 8. In DNA, the CDR3 is TGCAGTGCTAGAGGGCCGCGGGAGGCGATCCAAGAGACCCAGTACTTC. It encodes CSARGPREAIQETQYF.

The chain is built from TRBV6-2 or TRBV6-3 and TRBJ2-1; D not resolved. The CDR3 loop spans 14 amino acids. Trimming stripped 2 bases from V and 6 bases from J, with 11 bases between. The germline V gene encodes CDR1 MNHEY and CDR2 SVGEGT. DNA for the CDR3: TGTGCCAGCAGTTACAGTAACGGACGCAATGAGCAGTTCTTC. Amino acid sequence: CASSYSNGRNEQFF.

Ten or more counts support this clonotype. The rearrangement uses TRBV3-1 and TRBJ2-1; 7 nucleotides align to TRBD2. V lost 0 bases and J lost 3; bases outside the gene matches: 8. The CDR3 has 17 residues. The germline gives CDR1 LGHDT, CDR2 YNNKEL (reference sequence). CDR3 DNA: TGTGCCAGCAGCCAAGATAGGGACCGGACTAGCTACAATGAGCAGTTCTTC. Amino acid sequence: CASSQDRDRTSYNEQFF.

This clonotype was seen repeatedly, ten times or more. The genes are TRBV20-1 and TRBJ2-3; D perhaps matches TRBD2 (5 bases). The ends were cut back, 3 bases at V and 2 bases at J, with 15 bases in the middle. Per germline, CDR1 DFQATT and CDR2 SNEGSKA (reference sequence). This CDR3 is built from 15 residues. The CDR3: CSARIEEEVTDTQYF. The CDR3 region has the DNA TGCAGTGCTAGGATCGAGGAGGAGGTCACAGATACGCAGTATTTT.

The chain combines TRBV12-3 or TRBV12-4 with TRBJ2-5, with TRBD2 matching over 8 bases. This CDR3 is built from 17 residues. Trimming took 4 bases from V and 0 from J; bases not matched to a gene: 10. The CDR3 nucleotides read TGTGCCAGCAGTTCGGTCCCGGGACTAGAGTACCAAGAGACCCAGTACTTC. This gives the protein CASSSVPGLEYQETQYF.

The chain uses TRBV28 and TRBJ2-7, with TRBD2 matching over 14 bases. Unmatched junction bases numbered 3, after V lost 4 bases and J lost 4 bases. CDR3 length: 15 amino acids. The germline gives CDR1 MDHEN, CDR2 SYDVKM. In DNA, the CDR3 is TGTGCCAGCAGTTCCCGGACTAGCGGGGGGTACGAGCAGTACTTC. It is translated as CASSSRTSGGYEQYF. The variable domain in full, completed from reference TRBV28 and TRBJ2-7, reads DVKVTQSSRYLVKRTGEKVFLECVQDMDHENMFWYRQDPGLGLRLIYFSYDVKMKEKGDIPEGYSVSREKKERFSLILESASTNQTSMYLCASSSRTSGGYEQYFGPGTRLTVT.

This clonotype occurred many times. CDR3 protein: CSAYGAGELFF. In DNA form, the CDR3 reads TGCAGCGCCTACGGGGCCGGGGAGCTGTTTTTT. The chain carries TRBV29-1 and TRBJ2-2, with D possibly matching TRBD2 (5 bases). This CDR3 region has 11 residues. The germline gives CDR1 SQVTM, CDR2 ANQGSEA. Deletions cut 7 bases from V and 6 bases from J, with 9 bases between.

The V and J genes are TRBV6-2 or TRBV6-3 and TRBJ2-1; 8 bases align to TRBD2. Losses at the gene ends were 5 bases for V and 1 base for J; bases not matched to a gene: 7. This CDR3 is 16 amino acids long. CDR1 is MNHEY and CDR2 is SVGEGT in the germline V gene. The CDR3 is CASSRRAGASYNEQFF. In nucleotides, the CDR3 is TGTGCCAGCAGTCGGAGAGCGGGGGCATCCTACAATGAGCAGTTCTTC.

The V call is TRBV2, the J call TRBJ2-7; 12 bases agree with TRBD2. The CDR3 extends over 16 amino acids. The junction had 3 bases not matched to a gene; V was cut back by 3 bases and J by 0 bases. Germline values: CDR1 SNHLY, CDR2 FYNNEI. For the CDR3, the DNA is TGTGCCAGCAGTGACCCACTAGCGGGAGGCTCCTACGAGCAGTACTTC. It encodes CASSDPLAGGSYEQYF.

The chain carries TRBV7-9 and TRBJ2-7, with D possibly called TRBD1 or TRBD2 (5 bases each). Trimming removed 0 bases at V and 4 bases at J, with 13 bases between. There are 15 residues in the CDR3. Germline CDR1 SEHNR, CDR2 FQNEAQ (reference sequence). The CDR3 here is CASSLAPRDPYEQYF. For the CDR3, the DNA is TGTGCCAGCAGCTTAGCGCCCAGGGACCCATACGAGCAGTACTTC. The whole variable domain, filled in from reference TRBV7-9 and TRBJ2-7, reads DTGVSQNPRHKITKRGQNVTFRCDPISEHNRLYWYRQTLGQGPEFLTYFQNEAQLEKSRLLSDRFSAERPKGSFSTLEIQRTEQGDSAMYLCASSLAPRDPYEQYFGPGTRLTVT.

There are many counts of this clonotype. This chain uses TRBV24-1 with TRBJ1-2; D is ambiguous. Germline lookup yields CDR1 KGHDR and CDR2 SFDVKD. The CDR3 runs to 14 residues. Between the trimmed V and J ends, which lost 3 bases and 0 bases, there was a span of 7 bases. Here the CDR3 DNA reads TGTGCCACCAGTGATGGCGGGGCTAACTATGGCTACACCTTC. This translates into CATSDGGANYGYTF.